The 8 T cell receptor beta chains listed next were all sequenced from one sample in a study of tumor-infiltrating lymphocytes in glioblastoma multiforme (dated by TCRdb to between 2016 and 2019). TCRdb lists the instrument as Illumina HiSeq 2500. A modified ARM-PCR protocol with multiple V-beta primers and a C-beta primer was used to build TCRB libraries from RNA via three nested multiplex PCR rounds. TCRdb handled the public reads itself, with Q25 trimming in fastp and clone calling in MiXCR, and kept productive beta chains. For every CDR3 protein sequence, its rows merge into one entry that carries the most common genes and DNA. This sample is represented by 25,000 to 40,000 distinct CDR3 sequences; under 70% of them were singletons. The top ten clones comprise approximately 33% of the sample. The specimen sequenced was brain tumor tissue. These TCRs come from a male donor with glioblastoma.

Remarks on this clonotype: The junction departs from germline at one end; a sequencing error may be responsible. The chain has TRBV6-5 and TRBJ2-7; D is possibly TRBD1 or TRBD2 (6 bases each). The CDR3 covers 15 residues. Germline V lookup: CDR1 MNHEY, CDR2 SVGAGI. Here the CDR3 DNA reads TGTGTCAGCAGCCACCTCCGGGGGCTCTCCTACGAGCAGTACTTC. The encoded protein is CVSSHLRGLSYEQYF.

This chain uses TRBV12-3 or TRBV12-4 with TRBJ1-1, with unresolved D. Trimming took 5 bases from V and 0 from J, leaving 10 bases between them. This CDR3 comprises 14 residues. As DNA, the CDR3 is TGTGCCAGCAGTCCTTGGTCGGTGAACACTGAAGCTTTCTTT. Protein product: CASSPWSVNTEAFF.

In the case of this clonotype: An end of the junction does not agree with germline; a read error may underlie this. This chain links TRBV20-1 with TRBJ2-7; D possibly corresponds to TRBD2 (6 bases). The CDR3 extends over 15 amino acids. Per germline, CDR1 DFQATT and CDR2 SNEGSKA (reference sequence). The CDR3 nucleotides are TGTGATGCTAGAGAAGGGACTTCGGAGGGTTACGAGCAGTACTTC. Protein sequence: CDAREGTSEGYEQYF.

V gene TRBV2 combines with J gene TRBJ1-2, with 8 positions matching TRBD1. From germline, CDR1 is SNHLY and CDR2 FYNNEI. Trimming took 5 bases from V and 5 from J; bases not matched to a gene: 4. The CDR3 loop spans 13 amino acids. This chain's CDR3 is CASSMDRDYGYTF. CDR3 nucleotides: TGTGCCAGCAGTATGGACAGGGATTATGGCTACACCTTC.

The CDR3 nucleotides read TGTGCCACCAAGACCGGGACAGAAAAGCTGTACTTC. It codes for CATKTGTEKLYF. The rearrangement links TRBV6-5 to TRBJ2-7, with 7 nucleotides matching TRBD1. J gave up 12 bases and V 10 bases, and 15 bases lay outside the gene matches. Germline CDR1 and CDR2: MNHEY and SVGAGI. The CDR3 sequence is 12 residues long.

This clonotype was detected many times. The genes are TRBV5-4 and TRBJ2-3; D remains ambiguous. CDR1 is SGHNT, CDR2 YYREEE, per germline (reference sequence). This CDR3 has 12 amino acids. V was trimmed by 4 bases and J by 9 bases, leaving 12 bases between them. The CDR3 loop is CASSPLDDTQYF. In DNA, the CDR3 is TGTGCCAGCAGCCCCTTAGATGACACGCAGTATTTT.

This chain connects TRBV6-1 to TRBJ2-5, with 11 bases matching TRBD2. This CDR3 comprises 17 residues. Trimming took 6 bases from V and 5 from J; bases not matched to a gene: 14. CDR1 and CDR2 from the germline V gene are MNHNS and SASEGT. The CDR3 reads CASSRAGRLAGMETQYF. The DNA of the CDR3 is TGTGCCAGCAGCAGAGCCGGAAGACTAGCGGGAATGGAGACCCAGTACTTC.

On this clonotype itself: One end of the junction fails to match germline, which may point to a read error. V gene TRBV6-1 combines with J gene TRBJ2-1; TRBD2 might be the D (5 bases). CDR3 length: 15 amino acids. The germline gives CDR1 MNHNS, CDR2 SASEGT. DNA for the CDR3: TGTACCAGCAGACTACTAGTGGGAGACTACAATGAGCAGTTCTTC. Amino acid sequence: CTSRLLVGDYNEQFF.